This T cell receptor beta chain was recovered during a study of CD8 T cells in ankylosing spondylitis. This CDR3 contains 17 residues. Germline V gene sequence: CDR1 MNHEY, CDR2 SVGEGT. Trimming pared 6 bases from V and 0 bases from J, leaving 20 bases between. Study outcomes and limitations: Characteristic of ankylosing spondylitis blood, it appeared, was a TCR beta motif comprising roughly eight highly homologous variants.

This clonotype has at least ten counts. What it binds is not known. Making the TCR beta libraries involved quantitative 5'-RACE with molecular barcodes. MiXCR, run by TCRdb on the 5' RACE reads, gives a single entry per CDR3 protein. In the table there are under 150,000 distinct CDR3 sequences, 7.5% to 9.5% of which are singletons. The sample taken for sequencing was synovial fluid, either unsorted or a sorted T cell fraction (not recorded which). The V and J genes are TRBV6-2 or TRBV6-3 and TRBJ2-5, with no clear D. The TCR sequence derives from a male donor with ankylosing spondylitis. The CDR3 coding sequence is TGTGCCAGCAGCCACAGAGGACGGGTTTGGTACCAAGAGACCCAGTACTTC. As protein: CASSHRGRVWYQETQYF.